This TCR beta chain was retrieved from a study of cytomegalovirus exposure and HLA in healthy donors. PCR employed 60 Vbeta and 13 Jbeta primers. Libraries were prepared by immunoSEQ multiplex PCR; TCRdb keeps only in-frame clonotypes and omits some of them. The sample holds tens of thousands of clones, 78% seen once. Notes on this clone: Its antigen is undetermined.

This CDR3 comprises 17 residues. V trimming: 8 bases; J trimming: 4 bases; junction bases outside the gene matches: 10. Looked up from germline, CDR1 is LGHNA and CDR2 is YNFKEQ. Notes on the study in general: A previous analysis found most TCR beta V segments productive roughly 87% or roughly 30% of the time. Immune exposure was documented only through CMV serostatus.

The receptor was derived from a woman aged 40 to 50 in good health and CMV-seropositive. Sequencing was done on a sample of PBMCs. The rearrangement links TRBV4-2 to TRBJ2-3, with 15 bases fitting TRBD2. The CDR3 nucleotides are TGTGCCAGCTCCCGGACTAGCGGGGGGGCCGAGGCAGATACGCAGTATTTT. Its protein product is CASSRTSGGAEADTQYF.